Shown below are 7 T cell receptor beta chains from a single sample sequenced in a study of response to subunit inactivated influenza vaccine. In TCRdb, the RT-PCR reads were re-called with MiXCR into one record per CDR3 protein. This sample has 250,000 to 350,000 distinct CDR3 sequences; about 20% occur once, and the top ten carry 10%. The sample in question was PBMCs from blood, obtained about 20 months after vaccination. These receptors were collected from a man between 50 and 75 years old who received an inactivated influenza vaccine.

V gene TRBV15 combines with J gene TRBJ2-3; 7 bases map to TRBD1. Germline CDR1 reads LNHNV; CDR2 reads YYDKDF (reference sequence). V lost 0 bases, J lost 4 bases, and 7 bases stayed unmatched. The length of the CDR3 is 16 residues. In DNA, the CDR3 is TGTGCCACCAGCAGAGATCGACAGGGTTGGGCAGATACGCAGTATTTT. Amino acids: CATSRDRQGWADTQYF.

In DNA, the CDR3 is TGTGCCAGCAGCAACAGACTAGCGGCCTTTGAGCAGTTCTTC. It translates to CASSNRLAAFEQFF. The rearrangement uses TRBV28 and TRBJ2-1; the match to TRBD2 covers 9 bases. Per germline, CDR1 MDHEN and CDR2 SYDVKM. The V and J ends lost 6 bases and 9 bases, in that order; junction bases with no gene match: 9. The CDR3 consists of 14 residues. The full variable domain, in which reference TRBV28 and TRBJ2-1 provide the parts outside the CDR3, is DVKVTQSSRYLVKRTGEKVFLECVQDMDHENMFWYRQDPGLGLRLIYFSYDVKMKEKGDIPEGYSVSREKKERFSLILESASTNQTSMYLCASSNRLAAFEQFFGPGTRLTVL.

The gene calls are TRBV20-1 and TRBJ1-1; unclear D gene. V shed 3 bases and J shed 0 bases, with 11 bases lying between them. CDR3 length: 14 amino acids. CDR1 is DFQATT, CDR2 SNEGSKA, per germline (reference sequence). CDR3 coding DNA: TGCAGTGCTAGTCAAGGGCCCATGAACACTGAAGCTTTCTTT. It codes for CSASQGPMNTEAFF.

In its sample, this clonotype was seen a few times. The gene calls are TRBV12-3 or TRBV12-4 and TRBJ2-7; a possible D gene is TRBD1 (7 bases). The CDR3 spans 14 residues. The V and J ends lost 5 bases and 1 base respectively, with 12 bases between them. CDR3 amino acids: CASSPAGQSYEQYF. CDR3 coding DNA: TGTGCCAGCAGTCCCGCGGGACAGTCCTACGAGCAGTACTTC.

This clonotype has ten or more counts. The V and J genes are TRBV29-1 and TRBJ1-5; TRBD1 might be the D (5 bases). This CDR3 comprises 13 residues. CDR1 and CDR2 (germline): SQVTM, ANQGSEA. Between the trimmed V and J ends, which lost 4 bases and 7 bases, there was a span of 14 bases. The CDR3 loop is CSVGGGGKQPQHF. The CDR3, as DNA: TGCAGCGTTGGAGGCGGGGGGAAACAGCCCCAGCATTTT.

This clonotype has just a few counts. The chain recombines TRBV9 with TRBJ1-3, with D unclear. CDR3 size: 14 residues. Germline CDR1 is SGDLS and CDR2 is YYNGEE. With 5 bases removed from V and 0 bases from J, the gap between germline ends came to 9 bases. CDR3 sequence reads: CASSNGYSGNTIYF. The CDR3 nucleotides are TGTGCCAGCAGTAACGGTTACTCTGGAAACACCATATATTTT.

This clonotype was seen only a few times. J is TRBJ1-1 and V is TRBV5-1, with a possible D match to TRBD1 (6 bases). The CDR3 runs 15 residues. Looked up from germline, CDR1 is SGHRS and CDR2 is YFSETQ. Trimming took off 0 bases at V and 5 bases at J, with 14 bases between the two ends. The chain's CDR3 is CASSLDGGARTEAFF. The CDR3 bases are TGCGCCAGCAGCTTGGATGGGGGCGCTAGGACTGAAGCTTTCTTT.